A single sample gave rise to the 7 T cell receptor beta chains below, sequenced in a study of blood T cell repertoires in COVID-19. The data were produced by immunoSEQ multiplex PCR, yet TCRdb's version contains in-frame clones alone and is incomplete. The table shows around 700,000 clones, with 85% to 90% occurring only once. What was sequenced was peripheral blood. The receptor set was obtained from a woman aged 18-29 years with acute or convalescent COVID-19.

CDR3: CASSSITGNYGYTF. The CDR3 region has the DNA TGTGCCAGCAGCTCAATTACAGGGAACTATGGCTACACCTTC. V gene TRBV7-3 combines with J gene TRBJ1-2; tentative D call: TRBD1 (6 bases). Germline loops: CDR1 SGHTA, CDR2 FQGTGA. CDR3 length: 14 residues. Trimming removed 4 bases at V and 2 bases at J, with 11 bases between.

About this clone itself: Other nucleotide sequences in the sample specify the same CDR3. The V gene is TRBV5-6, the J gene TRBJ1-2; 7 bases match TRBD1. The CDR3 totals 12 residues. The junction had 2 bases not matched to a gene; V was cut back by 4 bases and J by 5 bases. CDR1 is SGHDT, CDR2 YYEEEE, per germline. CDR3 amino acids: CASSPTGYGYTF. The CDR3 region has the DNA TGTGCCAGCAGCCCGACAGGGTATGGCTACACCTTC.

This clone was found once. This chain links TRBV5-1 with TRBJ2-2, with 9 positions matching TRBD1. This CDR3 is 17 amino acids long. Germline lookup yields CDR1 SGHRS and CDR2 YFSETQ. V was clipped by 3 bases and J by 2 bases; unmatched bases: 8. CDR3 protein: CASSSRDRVGNTGELFF. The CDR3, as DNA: TGCGCCAGCAGCTCCCGGGACAGGGTTGGTAACACCGGGGAGCTGTTTTTT.

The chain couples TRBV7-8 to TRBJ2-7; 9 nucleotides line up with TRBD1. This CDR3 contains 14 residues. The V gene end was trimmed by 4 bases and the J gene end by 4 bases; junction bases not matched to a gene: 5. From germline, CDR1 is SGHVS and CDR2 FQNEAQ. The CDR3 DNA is TGTGCCAGCAGCTGGACAGGGGATCTGTACGAGCAGTACTTC. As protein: CASSWTGDLYEQYF.

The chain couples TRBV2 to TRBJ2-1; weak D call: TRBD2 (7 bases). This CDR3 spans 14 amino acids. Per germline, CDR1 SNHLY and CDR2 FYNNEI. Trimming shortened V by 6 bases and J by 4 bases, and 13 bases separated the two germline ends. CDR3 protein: CASRMAGAYNEQFF. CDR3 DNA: TGTGCCAGCAGGATGGCGGGGGCTTACAATGAGCAGTTCTTC.

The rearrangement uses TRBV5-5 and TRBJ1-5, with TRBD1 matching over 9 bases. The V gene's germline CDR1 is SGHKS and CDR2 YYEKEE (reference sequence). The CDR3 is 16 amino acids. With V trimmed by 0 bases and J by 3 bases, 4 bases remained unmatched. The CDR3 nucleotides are TGTGCCAGCAGCTTGGGTTACAGGGGGCTCAATCAGCCCCAGCATTTT. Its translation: CASSLGYRGLNQPQHF.

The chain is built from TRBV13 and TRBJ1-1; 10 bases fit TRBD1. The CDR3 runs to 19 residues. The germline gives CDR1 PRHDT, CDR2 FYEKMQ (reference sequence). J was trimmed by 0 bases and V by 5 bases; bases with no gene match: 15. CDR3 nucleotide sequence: TGTGCCAGCAGCAAGGCGCAAGTCCCGGGACAGGGGATGAACACTGAAGCTTTCTTT. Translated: CASSKAQVPGQGMNTEAFF.